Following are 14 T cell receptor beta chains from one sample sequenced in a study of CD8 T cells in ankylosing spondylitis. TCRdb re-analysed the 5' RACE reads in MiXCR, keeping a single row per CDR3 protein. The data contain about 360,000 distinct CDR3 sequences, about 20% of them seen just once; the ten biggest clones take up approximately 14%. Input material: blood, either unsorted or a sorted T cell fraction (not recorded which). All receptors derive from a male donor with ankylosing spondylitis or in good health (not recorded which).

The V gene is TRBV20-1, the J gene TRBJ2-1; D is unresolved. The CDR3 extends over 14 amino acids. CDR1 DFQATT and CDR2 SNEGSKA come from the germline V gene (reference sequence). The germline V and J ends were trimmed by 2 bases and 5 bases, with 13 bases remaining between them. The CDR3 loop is CSARSSLLDNEQFF. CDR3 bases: TGCAGTGCTAGATCGTCCCTTTTAGACAATGAGCAGTTCTTC.

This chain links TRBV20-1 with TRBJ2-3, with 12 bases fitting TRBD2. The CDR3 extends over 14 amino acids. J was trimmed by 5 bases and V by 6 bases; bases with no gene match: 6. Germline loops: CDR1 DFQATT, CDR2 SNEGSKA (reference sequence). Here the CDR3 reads CSAELAGGGDTQYF. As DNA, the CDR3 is TGCAGTGCGGAACTAGCGGGGGGTGGAGATACGCAGTATTTT.

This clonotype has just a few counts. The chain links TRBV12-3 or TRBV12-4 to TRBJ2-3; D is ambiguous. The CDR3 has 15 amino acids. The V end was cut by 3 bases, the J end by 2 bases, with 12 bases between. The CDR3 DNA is TGTGCCAGCAGTTTTTCCCTGGTTCCCACAGATACGCAGTATTTT. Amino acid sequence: CASSFSLVPTDTQYF.

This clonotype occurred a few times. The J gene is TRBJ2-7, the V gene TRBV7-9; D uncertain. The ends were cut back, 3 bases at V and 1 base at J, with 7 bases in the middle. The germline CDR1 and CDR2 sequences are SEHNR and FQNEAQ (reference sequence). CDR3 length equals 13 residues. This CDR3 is CASSLTFSYEQYF. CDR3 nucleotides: TGTGCCAGCAGCTTGACGTTTTCCTACGAGCAGTACTTC.

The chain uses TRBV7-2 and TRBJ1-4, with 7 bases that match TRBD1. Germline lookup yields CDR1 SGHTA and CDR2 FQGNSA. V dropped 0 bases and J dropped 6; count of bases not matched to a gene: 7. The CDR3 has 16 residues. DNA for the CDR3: TGTGCCAGCAGCTTAGCAAAGGGGGCGCGGGATGAAAAACTGTTTTTT. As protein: CASSLAKGARDEKLFF.

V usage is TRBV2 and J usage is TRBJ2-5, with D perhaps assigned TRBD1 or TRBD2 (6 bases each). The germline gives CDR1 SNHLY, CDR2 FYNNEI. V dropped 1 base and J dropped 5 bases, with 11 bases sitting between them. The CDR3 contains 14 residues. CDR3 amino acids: CASSEVGGAETQYF. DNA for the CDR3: TGTGCCAGCAGTGAAGTCGGGGGCGCGGAGACCCAGTACTTC.

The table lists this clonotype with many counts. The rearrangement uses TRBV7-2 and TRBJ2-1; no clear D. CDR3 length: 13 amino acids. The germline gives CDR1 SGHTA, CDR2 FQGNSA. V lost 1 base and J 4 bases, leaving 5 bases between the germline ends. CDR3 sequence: CASSLDVYNEQFF. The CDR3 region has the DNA TGTGCCAGCAGCTTAGATGTTTACAATGAGCAGTTCTTC.

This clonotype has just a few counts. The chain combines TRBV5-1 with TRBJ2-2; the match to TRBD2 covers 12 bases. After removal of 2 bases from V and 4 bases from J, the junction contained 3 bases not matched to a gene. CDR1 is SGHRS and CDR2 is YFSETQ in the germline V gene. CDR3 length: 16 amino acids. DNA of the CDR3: TGCGCCAGCAGCTTTACTAGCGGGGGGCCCACCGGGGAGCTGTTTTTT. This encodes CASSFTSGGPTGELFF.

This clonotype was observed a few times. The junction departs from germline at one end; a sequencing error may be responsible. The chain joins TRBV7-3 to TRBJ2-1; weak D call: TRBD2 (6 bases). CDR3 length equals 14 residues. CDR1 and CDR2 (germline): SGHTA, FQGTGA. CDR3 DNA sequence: TGCTGGCACAGAGATACACGGGGGTACAATGAGCAGTTCTTC. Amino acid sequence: CWHRDTRGYNEQFF.

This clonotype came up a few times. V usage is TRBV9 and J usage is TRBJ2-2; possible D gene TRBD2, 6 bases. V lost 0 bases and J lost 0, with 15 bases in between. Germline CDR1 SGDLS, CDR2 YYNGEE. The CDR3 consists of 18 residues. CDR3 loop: CASSVGRGGTTNTGELFF. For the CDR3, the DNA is TGTGCCAGCAGCGTAGGACGTGGGGGGACCACGAACACCGGGGAGCTGTTTTTT. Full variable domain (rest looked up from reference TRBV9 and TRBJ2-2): DSGVTQTPKHLITATGQRVTLRCSPRSGDLSVYWYQQSLDQGLQFLIQYYNGEERAKGNILERFSAQQFPDLHSELNLSSLELGDSALYFCASSVGRGGTTNTGELFFGEGSRLTVL.

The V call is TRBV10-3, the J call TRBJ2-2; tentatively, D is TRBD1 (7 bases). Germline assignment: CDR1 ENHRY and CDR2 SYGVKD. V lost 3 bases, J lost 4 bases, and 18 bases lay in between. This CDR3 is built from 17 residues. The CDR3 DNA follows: TGTGCCATCAGTGACGGGGGCACCAGGGGGGTCACCGGGGAGCTGTTTTTT. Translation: CAISDGGTRGVTGELFF.

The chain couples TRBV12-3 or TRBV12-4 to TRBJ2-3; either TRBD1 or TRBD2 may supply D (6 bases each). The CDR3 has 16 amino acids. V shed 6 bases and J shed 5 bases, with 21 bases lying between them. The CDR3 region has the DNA TGTGCCAGCAGCTATTTCGCCGGGGGCTTGGTAGATACGCAGTATTTT. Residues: CASSYFAGGLVDTQYF.

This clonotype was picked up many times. The CDR3 DNA reads as TGCAGCGTCAACTCTCGGGATAGTGAGCAGTTCTTC. Translation: CSVNSRDSEQFF. This chain connects TRBV29-1 to TRBJ2-1, with D possibly TRBD2 on 5 matching bases. The CDR3 runs to 12 residues. The germline CDR1 and CDR2 sequences are SQVTM and ANQGSEA. Trimming shortened V by 6 bases and J by 9 bases, and 15 bases separated the two germline ends.

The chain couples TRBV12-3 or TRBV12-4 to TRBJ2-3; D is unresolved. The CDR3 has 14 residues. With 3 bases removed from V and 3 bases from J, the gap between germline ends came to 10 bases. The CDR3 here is CASSLWTITDTQYF. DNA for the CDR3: TGTGCCAGCAGTTTGTGGACCATAACAGATACGCAGTATTTT.